The next 26 T cell receptor beta chains were all read from a single sample in a study of CD8+CD57+ T cells in acquired aplastic anemia. The study profiled TCR beta VDJ and CDR3 using genomic DNA as template. TCRdb reprocessed the reads with MiXCR, giving one entry per CDR3 protein. This sample yields hundreds of thousands of distinct CDR3 sequences, of which 65% to 80% are seen a single time; under 4.5% belongs to the top ten. The sample was sorted CD4+, CD8+, or CD8+CD57+ T cells (not recorded which) from PBMCs. These receptors were obtained from a human donor in good health, serving as a control.

This clonotype was counted only a few times. J is TRBJ2-7 and V is TRBV29-1; D gene unclear. V shed 6 bases and J shed 2 bases, with 11 bases lying between them. The CDR3 consists of 12 residues. The V gene's germline CDR1 is SQVTM and CDR2 ANQGSEA. CDR3 DNA: TGCAGCGTCCGCCCGGGCCCCTACGAGCAGTACTTC. Amino acid sequence: CSVRPGPYEQYF.

A single count supports this clonotype. The J gene is TRBJ1-1, the V gene TRBV7-2; tentatively, D is TRBD1 (6 bases). The V gene lost 1 base and the J gene lost 1 base, with 16 bases spanning the gap. Germline V gives CDR1 SGHTA, CDR2 FQGNSA. CDR3 length: 17 residues. The CDR3 DNA follows: TGTGCCAGCAGCTTAGATGCTTGGGGGCGAACGAACACTGAAGCTTTCTTT. It codes for CASSLDAWGRTNTEAFF.

The chain employs TRBV7-6 and TRBJ1-1; a weak D match, TRBD1 (5 bases). CDR3 length equals 13 residues. Trimming stripped 6 bases from V and 8 bases from J, with 16 bases between. Germline CDR1 SGHVS, CDR2 FNYEAQ. This CDR3 reads CASRLGEGREAFF. CDR3 in DNA: TGTGCCAGCAGACTGGGGGAAGGCAGAGAAGCTTTCTTT.

The V gene is TRBV10-2, the J gene TRBJ1-5; no clear D gene. CDR3 length: 14 amino acids. The V end was cut by 0 bases, the J end by 5 bases, with 8 bases between. Germline lookup yields CDR1 WSHSY and CDR2 SAAADI. This chain's CDR3 is CASSESNGDQPQHF. DNA of the CDR3: TGCGCCAGCAGTGAGTCTAACGGAGATCAGCCCCAGCATTTT.

The V gene is TRBV9, the J gene TRBJ1-5; 7 bases map to TRBD1. CDR1 and CDR2 (germline): SGDLS, YYNGEE. This CDR3 region has 15 residues. Unmatched junction bases numbered 12, after V lost 5 bases and J lost 7 bases. The CDR3 DNA reads TGTGCCAGCAGGTGTGGGACAGAGAGAAACCAGCCCCAGCATTTT. Its protein product is CASRCGTERNQPQHF. Drawing the rest from reference TRBV9 and TRBJ1-5, the complete variable domain is DSGVTQTPKHLITATGQRVTLRCSPRSGDLSVYWYQQSLDQGLQFLIQYYNGEERAKGNILERFSAQQFPDLHSELNLSSLELGDSALYFCASRCGTERNQPQHFGDGTRLSIL.

In its sample, this clonotype was seen many times. The chain carries TRBV5-8 and TRBJ2-1, with D unclear. The V gene's germline CDR1 is SGHTS and CDR2 YDEGEE. CDR3 size: 16 residues. V was shortened by 1 base and J by 0 bases, with 11 bases between the two germline ends. The CDR3 DNA reads as TGTGCCAGCAGCTTGACGAAGGAAAGCTCCTACAATGAGCAGTTCTTC. Protein product: CASSLTKESSYNEQFF.

Comments on this clonotype: Because it lacks the conserved phenylalanine or tryptophan at the end, this CDR3 is likely a read error. The limits of the CDR3 on the DNA are not certain, so only TCRdb's listed CDR3 is given. The genes are TRBV7-2 and TRBJ2-5; the table names TRBD2, a call not compared with the DNA. CDR1 and CDR2 (germline): SGHTA, FQGNSA. The CDR3 length equals 13 residues, ends included. CDR3 amino acids: CASSTQGGDQQQH.

This clonotype was seen only a few times. A read error is possible here, since a much larger clone lies one base away. The chain is built from TRBV12-3 or TRBV12-4 and TRBJ1-1; D is possibly TRBD1 (5 bases). Trimming took 8 bases from V and 4 from J, leaving 20 bases between them. The CDR3 has 15 residues. The CDR3 loop reads CASGLAGSSGTEAFF. CDR3 in DNA: TGTGCCAGCGGCTTAGCAGGGTCATCGGGCACTGAAGCTTTCTTT.

This clonotype showed up many times. The rearrangement joins TRBV2 to TRBJ1-1; D remains ambiguous. Germline CDR1 and CDR2: SNHLY and FYNNEI. V was shortened by 1 base and J by 1 base, with 7 bases between the two germline ends. The CDR3 sequence is 14 residues long. The CDR3 bases are TGTGCCAGCAGTGAAGTTTCATGGAACACTGAAGCTTTCTTT. Encoded protein: CASSEVSWNTEAFF.

This sequence joins TRBV12-3 or TRBV12-4 and TRBJ2-6, with a weak D call TRBD1 (6 bases). V was trimmed by 0 bases and J by 4 bases, leaving 10 bases between them. The CDR3 spans 16 residues. For the CDR3, the DNA is TGTGCCAGCAGTTTAGCTGGGGGCAGAGGGGCCAACGTCCTGACTTTC. Protein: CASSLAGGRGANVLTF.

The chain has TRBV7-6 and TRBJ2-2, with unresolved D. Trimming cost V 2 bases and J 12 bases, with 22 bases left between them. The CDR3 is 16 residues long. The germline V gene encodes CDR1 SGHVS and CDR2 FNYEAQ. CDR3 amino acids: CASSLSVSLGDAQLFF. CDR3 sequence (DNA): TGTGCCAGCAGCTTATCGGTCAGCCTGGGCGACGCCCAGCTGTTTTTT.

This clonotype was seen a single time. The missing conserved phenylalanine or tryptophan at the end of this CDR3 makes a read error likely. It is unclear where the CDR3 begins or ends on the DNA, so no DNA is shown, and the CDR3 is as TCRdb lists it. The chain combines TRBV10-3 with TRBJ1-5. The CDR3 is 13 residues long, counting both termini. Germline-derived CDR1 and CDR2 are ENHRY and SYGVKD. The CDR3 sequence is CAISGKGDWPRHI.

The genes are TRBV2 and TRBJ1-2; weak D call: TRBD1 (6 bases). This CDR3 has 13 residues. The germline V gene encodes CDR1 SNHLY and CDR2 FYNNEI. The V end was cut by 6 bases, the J end by 5 bases, with 13 bases between. The CDR3 loop reads CASRDTGSYGYTF. DNA for the CDR3: TGTGCCAGCAGAGATACAGGGAGTTATGGCTACACCTTC.

This clonotype was counted ten times or more. The V and J genes are TRBV7-2 and TRBJ1-2; D unclear. Germline V gives CDR1 SGHTA, CDR2 FQGNSA. This CDR3 has 14 amino acids. V lost 3 bases to trimming and J lost 2 bases, with 10 bases between them. The CDR3 is CASSLYGENYGYTF. The CDR3 nucleotides are TGTGCCAGCAGCTTGTACGGGGAGAACTATGGCTACACCTTC.

The chain recombines TRBV29-1 with TRBJ1-6; D perhaps matches TRBD1 (5 bases). Germline assignment: CDR1 SQVTM and CDR2 ANQGSEA. The V end lost 7 bases, the J end lost 10 bases, and 17 bases lay between the germline ends. The CDR3 is made up of 13 amino acids. CDR3 in DNA: TGCAGCGCTAAGGAGAGTCAGGGATCACCCCTCCACTTT. It is translated as CSAKESQGSPLHF.

The V gene is TRBV7-9, the J gene TRBJ2-2; weak D call: TRBD1 (5 bases). The V end was cut by 3 bases, the J end by 17 bases, with 25 bases between. Germline V gene lookup returns CDR1 SEHNR and CDR2 FQNEAQ (reference sequence). There are 15 residues in the CDR3. CDR3 region: CASSFAGNEKLFFFF. CDR3 coding DNA: TGTGCCAGCAGCTTCGCAGGGAATGAAAAACTGTTTTTTTTTTTT.

The rearrangement links TRBV5-8 to TRBJ1-2; D may be TRBD1 (5 bases). CDR1 and CDR2 (germline): SGHTS, YDEGEE. V was pared by 4 bases and J by 12 bases, with 16 bases between. The CDR3 sequence is 12 residues long. The CDR3 DNA reads TGTGCCAGCAGCCCGGGAGGGGTCGGAAACACCTTC. It is translated as CASSPGGVGNTF.

The CDR3 spells CASSLIQTNTEGFF. The CDR3 DNA sequence: TGTGCCAGCAGCCTGATACAGACGAACACTGAAGGCTTCTTT. V usage is TRBV9 and J usage is TRBJ1-1; D is unclear. Trimming left V 4 bases short and J 14 bases short, with 24 bases between. The germline V gene encodes CDR1 SGDLS and CDR2 YYNGEE. The CDR3 is made up of 14 amino acids.

With regard to this clonotype: Here the CDR3 omits its conserved ending phenylalanine or tryptophan, so a read error is the likely source. The limits of the CDR3 on the DNA are not certain, so only TCRdb's listed CDR3 is given. The V and J genes are TRBV19 and TRBJ2-3; the table gives TRBD1 as D, unverified against the DNA. Germline lookup yields CDR1 LNHDA and CDR2 SQIVND (reference sequence). The CDR3 is made up of 15 amino acids, end residues included. CDR3 residues: CASSILDSGGYTFYS.

This clonotype was picked up many times. The genes are TRBV15 and TRBJ2-5; weak D call: TRBD2 (6 bases). Germline V gene lookup returns CDR1 LNHNV and CDR2 YYDKDF (reference sequence). The V gene lost 5 bases and the J gene lost 0 bases, with 10 bases spanning the gap. The CDR3 covers 14 residues. CDR3 nucleotide sequence: TGTGCCACCAGCGCCCGGGGGTACCAAGAGACCCAGTACTTC. It is translated as CATSARGYQETQYF.

This clonotype was seen many times. The chain carries TRBV12-3 or TRBV12-4 and TRBJ2-1; TRBD1 agrees at 9 bases. This CDR3 contains 14 residues. With V trimmed by 7 bases and J by 8 bases, 9 bases remained unmatched. CDR3 loop: CASTQQGAYDEQFF. CDR3 in DNA: TGTGCCAGCACCCAACAGGGGGCTTATGATGAGCAGTTCTTC.

V and J are TRBV9 and TRBJ1-1; D is unresolved. Germline loops: CDR1 SGDLS, CDR2 YYNGEE. The CDR3 has 14 amino acids. Trimming took off 4 bases at V and 1 base at J, with 11 bases between the two ends. CDR3 DNA: TGTGCCAGCAGCACCGGGCCCACGAACACTGAAGCTTTCTTT. It codes for CASSTGPTNTEAFF.

As to this clonotype: A read error may produce the germline difference seen at one junction end. V gene TRBV2 combines with J gene TRBJ2-7; D may be TRBD1 (6 bases). This CDR3 has 15 amino acids. Per germline, CDR1 SNHLY and CDR2 FYNNEI. CDR3 sequence reads: CASSPLGDISYVQYF. CDR3 nucleotides: TGTGCCAGCAGCCCCCTGGGGGACATATCGTACGTGCAGTACTTC.

The genes are TRBV5-1 and TRBJ2-5; possible D gene TRBD1, 6 bases. The CDR3 sequence is 14 residues long. In germline, CDR1 is SGHRS, CDR2 YFSETQ. V lost 4 bases and J 7 bases, leaving 17 bases between the germline ends. CDR3 residues: CASSEGHQDTTQYF. CDR3 coding DNA: TGCGCCAGCAGCGAGGGACATCAAGACACGACCCAGTACTTC.

About this clonotype: The germline gene is not matched at one end of the junction; a read error may be the cause. The chain joins TRBV7-2 to TRBJ2-1; 8 bases line up with TRBD2. This CDR3 comprises 14 residues. Per the germline V gene, CDR1 is SGHTA and CDR2 is FQGNSA. CDR3 in DNA: TGTGCCAGCAGCTCCACGGGAGGGGATCATGCGCAGCATTTC. Protein product: CASSSTGGDHAQHF.

CDR3 nucleotide sequence: TGTGCCAGCAGTATGAGTGGGCACGGGAATTCACCCCTCCACTTT. It yields the protein CASSMSGHGNSPLHF. V is TRBV12-3 or TRBV12-4 and J is TRBJ1-6; no firm D call. The CDR3 has 15 residues. The ends were cut back, 5 bases at V and 7 bases at J, with 15 bases in the middle.